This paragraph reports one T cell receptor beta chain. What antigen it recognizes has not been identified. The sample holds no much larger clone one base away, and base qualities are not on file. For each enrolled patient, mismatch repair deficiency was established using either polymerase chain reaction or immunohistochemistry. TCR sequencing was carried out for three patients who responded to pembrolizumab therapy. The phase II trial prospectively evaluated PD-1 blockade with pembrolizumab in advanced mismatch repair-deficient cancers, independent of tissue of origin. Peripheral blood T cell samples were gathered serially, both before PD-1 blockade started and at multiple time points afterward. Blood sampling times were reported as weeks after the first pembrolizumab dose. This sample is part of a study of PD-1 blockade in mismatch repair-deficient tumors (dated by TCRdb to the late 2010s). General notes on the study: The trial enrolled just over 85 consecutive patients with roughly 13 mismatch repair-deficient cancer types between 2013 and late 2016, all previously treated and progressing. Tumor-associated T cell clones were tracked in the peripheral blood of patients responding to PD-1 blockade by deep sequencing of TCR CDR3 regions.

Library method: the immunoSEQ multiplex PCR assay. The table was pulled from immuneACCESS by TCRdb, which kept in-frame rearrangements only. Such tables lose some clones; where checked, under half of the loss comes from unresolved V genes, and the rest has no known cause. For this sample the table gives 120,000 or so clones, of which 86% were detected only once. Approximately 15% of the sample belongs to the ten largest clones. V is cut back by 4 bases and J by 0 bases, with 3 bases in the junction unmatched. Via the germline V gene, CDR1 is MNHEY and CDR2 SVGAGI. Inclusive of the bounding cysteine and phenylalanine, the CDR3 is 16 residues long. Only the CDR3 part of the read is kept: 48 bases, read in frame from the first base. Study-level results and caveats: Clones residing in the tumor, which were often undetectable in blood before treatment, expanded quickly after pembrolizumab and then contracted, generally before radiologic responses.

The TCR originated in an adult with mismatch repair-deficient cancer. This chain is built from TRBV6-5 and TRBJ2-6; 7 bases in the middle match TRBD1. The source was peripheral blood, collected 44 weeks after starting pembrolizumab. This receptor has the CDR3 CASSLTGSSGANVLTF. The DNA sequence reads TGTGCCAGCAGTTTGACAGGGAGCTCTGGGGCCAACGTCCTGACTTTC.